These 28 T cell receptor beta chains originate from one sample sequenced in a study of shared clonotypes between healthy human individuals. Profiling relied on immunoSEQ multiplex PCR, and the TCRdb table lists in-frame clones only, not all of them. The sample lists 2.3 million or so clones, over 85% occurring once. The sample was naive CD4+ T cells from PBMCs. Described subset: CD45RA+ positively selected. The receptors come from a young man in good health. Some clones in this sample may be carry-over from other donors' samples.

In regard to this clone: In the same sample, other DNA sequences code for this CDR3. The J gene is TRBJ1-5, the V gene TRBV5-1; perhaps TRBD1 as D (6 bases). The CDR3 runs to 15 residues. V was shortened by 5 bases and J by 0 bases, with 12 bases between the two germline ends. Germline loops: CDR1 SGHRS, CDR2 YFSETQ. The CDR3 DNA follows: TGCGCCAGCAGACAGGGCCCGTATAGCAATCAGCCCCAGCATTTT. Amino acids: CASRQGPYSNQPQHF.

The chain employs TRBV11-2 and TRBJ1-2; D remains unclear. Germline V lookup: CDR1 SGHAT, CDR2 FQNNGV. Trimming shortened V by 0 bases and J by 3 bases, and 11 bases separated the two germline ends. The CDR3 is made up of 15 amino acids. The CDR3 nucleotides read TGTGCCAGCAGCTTAGATCGGCAGGCATACTATGGCTACACCTTC. It is translated as CASSLDRQAYYGYTF.

This CDR3 is CASSLSIGGQPQHF. The DNA of the CDR3 is TGTGCCAGCAGTTTATCGATCGGAGGACAGCCCCAGCATTTT. The rearrangement uses TRBV27 and TRBJ1-5, with D hard to call. V dropped 0 bases and J dropped 7 bases, with 10 bases sitting between them. CDR3 length equals 14 residues. Germline V gene lookup returns CDR1 MNHEY and CDR2 SMNVEV (reference sequence).

The chain has TRBV14 and TRBJ1-4; tentatively, D is TRBD1 (5 bases). This CDR3 has 13 amino acids. Trimming pared 1 base from V and 10 bases from J, leaving 10 bases between. Germline CDR1 and CDR2: SGHDN and FVKESK. DNA for the CDR3: TGTGCCAGCAGCCAAGGAATTAGGGGAAAACTGTTTTTT. It encodes CASSQGIRGKLFF.

As concerns this clone: The sample contains more than one DNA sequence encoding this CDR3. The J gene is TRBJ2-1, the V gene TRBV20-1, with D unclear. The CDR3 contains 10 residues. Germline V gene lookup returns CDR1 DFQATT and CDR2 SNEGSKA (reference sequence). V lost 4 bases and J 7 bases, leaving 5 bases between the germline ends. CDR3 sequence: CSATRNEQFF. CDR3 nucleotides: TGCAGTGCTACCAGAAATGAGCAGTTCTTC.

This clone has only one observation. J is TRBJ2-2 and V is TRBV5-1; either TRBD1 or TRBD2 may supply D (5 bases each). The CDR3 contains 17 residues. Germline V gene data show CDR1 as SGHRS and CDR2 as YFSETQ. Trimming cost V 0 bases and J 3 bases, with 15 bases left between them. The CDR3 region is CASSLAQGRGHTGELFF. CDR3 bases: TGCGCCAGCAGCTTGGCGCAGGGACGTGGACACACCGGGGAGCTGTTTTTT.

This clone was recorded only once. The rearrangement joins TRBV28 to TRBJ2-7; 7 bases fit TRBD2. This CDR3 spans 14 amino acids. The V gene's germline CDR1 is MDHEN and CDR2 SYDVKM. After removal of 6 bases from V and 4 bases from J, the junction contained 9 bases not matched to a gene. The CDR3 sequence is CASRSGTTLYEQYF. The DNA for the CDR3 is TGTGCCAGCAGATCCGGGACTACCCTATACGAGCAGTACTTC.

This clone has only one observation. This chain connects TRBV18 to TRBJ2-7; D gene uncertain. Germline V gene data show CDR1 as KGHSH and CDR2 as LQKENI. CDR3 length: 14 amino acids. The V end lost 3 bases, the J end lost 3 bases, and 12 bases lay between the germline ends. CDR3 region: CASSPGRAGYEQYF. The CDR3, as DNA: TGTGCCAGCTCACCGGGCCGGGCAGGCTACGAGCAGTACTTC.

As for this clone: Other nucleotide sequences from this sample produce the same CDR3. The chain uses TRBV9 and TRBJ1-5; no clear D. The CDR3 runs 15 residues. V lost 2 bases to trimming and J lost 0 bases, with 9 bases between them. Germline V gene data show CDR1 as SGDLS and CDR2 as YYNGEE. Here the CDR3 reads CASSVGGYSNQPQHF. The CDR3 DNA reads TGTGCCAGCAGCGTTGGTGGCTATAGCAATCAGCCCCAGCATTTT.

The chain uses TRBV9 and TRBJ1-2; D not resolved. The germline gives CDR1 SGDLS, CDR2 YYNGEE. The germline V and J ends were trimmed by 1 base and 2 bases, with 9 bases remaining between them. The CDR3 spans 14 residues. Here the CDR3 reads CASSVNQVNYGYTF. CDR3 sequence (DNA): TGTGCCAGCAGCGTAAATCAGGTCAACTATGGCTACACCTTC.

This rearrangement joins TRBV27 to TRBJ1-5; 7 bases align to TRBD1. CDR3 size: 15 residues. The germline V gene encodes CDR1 MNHEY and CDR2 SMNVEV (reference sequence). V was clipped by 5 bases and J by 5 bases; unmatched bases: 9. CDR3 nucleotides: TGTGCCAGCAGTCCTAACAGGGGAGGGGATCAGCCCCAGCATTTT. Translation gives CASSPNRGGDQPQHF.

The J gene is TRBJ1-1, the V gene TRBV28; D uncertain. CDR1 and CDR2 (germline): MDHEN, SYDVKM. The CDR3 is made up of 14 amino acids. V shed 7 bases and J shed 4 bases, with 16 bases lying between them. The CDR3 is CASTVFRGGTEAFF. Written as DNA, the CDR3 is TGTGCCAGCACCGTATTCCGTGGTGGCACTGAAGCTTTCTTT.

The chain carries TRBV7-3 and TRBJ2-1; 7 nucleotides match TRBD1. CDR3 length equals 14 residues. The germline V gene encodes CDR1 SGHTA and CDR2 FQGTGA. J was trimmed by 5 bases and V by 2 bases; bases with no gene match: 3. CDR3 amino acids: CASSLQGVDNEQFF. Here the CDR3 DNA reads TGTGCCAGCAGCTTACAGGGGGTTGACAATGAGCAGTTCTTC. Using reference TRBV7-3 and TRBJ2-1 for the parts outside the CDR3, the full variable domain is GAGVSQTPSNKVTEKGKYVELRCDPISGHTALYWYRQSLGQGPEFLIYFQGTGAADDSGLPNDRFFAVRPEGSVSTLKIQRTERGDSAVYLCASSLQGVDNEQFFGPGTRLTVL.

V and J are TRBV7-2 and TRBJ2-7, with D tentatively TRBD1 (6 bases). Germline lookup yields CDR1 SGHTA and CDR2 FQGNSA. Trimming shortened V by 0 bases and J by 0 bases, and 12 bases separated the two germline ends. CDR3 size: 16 residues. This CDR3 reads CASSLAKTGSSYEQYF. The CDR3, as DNA: TGTGCCAGCAGCTTAGCGAAAACAGGGAGCTCCTACGAGCAGTACTTC. The whole variable domain, filled in from reference TRBV7-2 and TRBJ2-7, reads GAGVSQSPSNKVTEKGKDVELRCDPISGHTALYWYRQSLGQGLEFLIYFQGNSAPDKSGLPSDRFSAERTGGSVSTLTIQRTQQEDSAVYLCASSLAKTGSSYEQYFGPGTRLTVT.

This chain joins TRBV28 and TRBJ2-1, with 8 positions matching TRBD1. The CDR3 spans 15 residues. Germline assignment: CDR1 MDHEN and CDR2 SYDVKM. V was clipped by 6 bases and J by 8 bases; unmatched bases: 12. CDR3 loop: CASRGRQGSLDEQFF. The CDR3 DNA follows: TGTGCCAGCAGGGGGAGACAGGGGAGTTTGGATGAGCAGTTCTTC.

The rearrangement joins TRBV5-1 to TRBJ2-6; 10 bases fit TRBD1. Germline V lookup: CDR1 SGHRS, CDR2 YFSETQ. The V and J ends lost 1 base and 3 bases, in that order; junction bases with no gene match: 4. The CDR3 has 17 residues. The CDR3 loop reads CASSLRQGAIGANVLTF. CDR3 nucleotides: TGCGCCAGCAGCTTGAGACAGGGGGCGATTGGGGCCAACGTCCTGACTTTC.

In its sample, this clone was seen a few times. This chain links TRBV4-3 with TRBJ1-2, with D perhaps matching TRBD1 (5 bases). The germline CDR1 and CDR2 sequences are LGHNA and YSLEER. Trimming left V 3 bases short and J 13 bases short, with 18 bases between. The CDR3 runs 13 residues. CDR3 sequence: CASSQKRDSGCTF. The CDR3 region has the DNA TGCGCCAGCAGCCAGAAAAGGGACTCGGGATGCACCTTC.

The V and J genes are TRBV7-9 and TRBJ2-5; TRBD2 aligns across 9 bases. The CDR3 contains 15 residues. CDR1 SEHNR and CDR2 FQNEAQ come from the germline V gene (reference sequence). J lost 0 bases, V lost 2 bases, and 1 base had no gene match. The CDR3 region has the DNA TGTGCCAGCAGCTTACTAGCGGGGAACCAAGAGACCCAGTACTTC. Translation gives CASSLLAGNQETQYF.

The chain uses TRBV5-1 and TRBJ1-1; 8 bases agree with TRBD1. V lost 4 bases to trimming and J lost 4 bases; unmatched junction nucleotides: 9. Germline V gene data show CDR1 as SGHRS and CDR2 as YFSETQ. CDR3 length: 15 amino acids. CDR3 protein: CASSLTGVGGTEAFF. CDR3 nucleotide sequence: TGCGCCAGCAGCCTGACAGGGGTGGGTGGCACTGAAGCTTTCTTT.

The rearrangement joins TRBV30 to TRBJ1-2; unclear D gene. This CDR3 comprises 13 residues. The V gene lost 0 bases and the J gene lost 3 bases, with 8 bases spanning the gap. Germline assignment: CDR1 GTSNPN and CDR2 SVGIG (reference sequence). CDR3 residues: CAWSVAGYYGYTF. For the CDR3, the DNA is TGTGCCTGGAGTGTCGCAGGCTACTATGGCTACACCTTC.

The chain links TRBV19 to TRBJ1-2, with a possible D match to TRBD1 (5 bases). Germline assignment: CDR1 LNHDA and CDR2 SQIVND (reference sequence). The CDR3 loop spans 13 amino acids. V was pared by 8 bases and J by 3 bases, with 13 bases between. DNA for the CDR3: TGTGCCAGTCACCCGGACATCTACTATGGCTACACCTTC. Its translation: CASHPDIYYGYTF.

The chain is built from TRBV27 and TRBJ2-1; 7 bases are shared with TRBD2. The V and J ends lost 6 bases and 8 bases, in that order; junction bases with no gene match: 7. The CDR3 is made up of 13 amino acids. CDR1 is MNHEY and CDR2 is SMNVEV in the germline V gene (reference sequence). The CDR3 here is CASSRTSSHEQFF. The CDR3 nucleotides read TGTGCCAGCAGCCGGACTAGTAGCCATGAGCAGTTCTTC.

The chain carries TRBV6-6 and TRBJ2-1; 12 bases align to TRBD2. The ends lost 2 bases at V and 9 bases at J; junction bases unmatched: 5. The CDR3 length is 15 residues. The germline gives CDR1 MNHNY, CDR2 SVGAGI (reference sequence). CDR3 nucleotide sequence: TGTGCCAGCAGTTACCCTAGCGGGAGGGCCACTGAGCAGTTCTTC. This gives the protein CASSYPSGRATEQFF.

This sequence joins TRBV2 and TRBJ2-7; unclear D gene. The V end was cut by 7 bases, the J end by 6 bases, with 7 bases between. CDR3 length: 10 amino acids. CDR1 is SNHLY and CDR2 is FYNNEI in the germline V gene. This CDR3 reads CASKGSEQYF. Written as DNA, the CDR3 is TGTGCCAGCAAGGGCAGCGAGCAGTACTTC.

The chain is built from TRBV7-9 and TRBJ2-5; 8 positions agree with TRBD1. Trimming took 4 bases from V and 5 from J; bases not matched to a gene: 18. The CDR3 has 18 residues. The V gene's germline CDR1 is SEHNR and CDR2 FQNEAQ (reference sequence). CDR3 sequence: CASSSSPLGQGARETQYF. The CDR3 coding sequence is TGTGCCAGCAGCTCTAGCCCCTTAGGGCAGGGGGCGAGGGAGACCCAGTACTTC. The full variable domain, completed using reference TRBV7-9 and TRBJ2-5, is DTGVSQNPRHKITKRGQNVTFRCDPISEHNRLYWYRQTLGQGPEFLTYFQNEAQLEKSRLLSDRFSAERPKGSFSTLEIQRTEQGDSAMYLCASSSSPLGQGARETQYFGPGTRLLVL.

V is TRBV28 and J is TRBJ1-1, with D perhaps TRBD1 (5 bases). Trimming took 5 bases from V and 5 from J, leaving 18 bases between them. In germline, CDR1 is MDHEN, CDR2 SYDVKM. CDR3 length equals 15 residues. CDR3 in DNA: TGTGCCAGCAGTAACTCCGGGACGTCGGGGACTGAAGCTTTCTTT. It yields the protein CASSNSGTSGTEAFF.

This chain links TRBV4-1 with TRBJ2-1; 8 nucleotides match TRBD2. The V gene's germline CDR1 is MGHRA and CDR2 YSYEKL. The J segment lost 6 bases and the V segment lost 4 bases, leaving 11 bases of the junction unmatched. The CDR3 has 16 amino acids. DNA of the CDR3: TGCGCCAGCAGCCCCCCTTACGGCCGGGAGGGCAATGAGCAGTTCTTC. Translating gives CASSPPYGREGNEQFF.

This clone turned up a few times. CDR3 nucleotides: TGTGCCAGCAGTCGCTTGACAGGCGAAGCTTTCTTT. Translation: CASSRLTGEAFF. The chain employs TRBV28 and TRBJ1-1; a possible D gene is TRBD1 (6 bases). Trimming took off 5 bases at V and 8 bases at J, with 12 bases between the two ends. CDR1 and CDR2 from the germline V gene are MDHEN and SYDVKM. The CDR3 is 12 residues long.